One sample yielded the 28 T cell receptor beta chains listed below, sequenced in a study of CD8 T cells in ankylosing spondylitis. Whole-study results and caveats: Characteristic, it appeared, of ankylosing spondylitis blood was a TCR beta motif of roughly eight highly homologous variants.

Their antigen targets remain unknown. TCRdb re-analysed the 5' RACE reads in MiXCR, keeping a single row per CDR3 protein. Of hundreds of thousands of distinct CDR3 sequences listed, about 12% are singletons. The source material was blood, either unsorted or a sorted T cell fraction (not recorded which). The receptor source for this set is a male donor with ankylosing spondylitis.

This clonotype was seen a few times. The rearrangement joins TRBV10-3 to TRBJ2-2; 7 nucleotides agree with TRBD1. The V gene end was trimmed by 7 bases and the J gene end by 0 bases; junction bases not matched to a gene: 5. Germline V lookup: CDR1 ENHRY, CDR2 SYGVKD. This CDR3 spans 15 amino acids. CDR3 loop: CAITSGTANTGELFF. CDR3 DNA sequence: TGTGCCATCACCTCCGGGACAGCGAACACCGGGGAGCTGTTTTTT.

V usage is TRBV20-1 and J usage is TRBJ1-1; D call uncertain. CDR1 DFQATT and CDR2 SNEGSKA come from the germline V gene (reference sequence). V lost 3 bases and J lost 0, with 11 bases in between. The CDR3 is 14 residues long. The CDR3 spells CSASGLGMNTEAFF. CDR3 sequence (DNA): TGCAGTGCTAGTGGTTTGGGCATGAACACTGAAGCTTTCTTT.

This chain's CDR3 is CASSRTSFFYEQYF. CDR3 nucleotides: TGTGCCAGCAGCCGGACTAGTTTTTTCTACGAGCAGTACTTC. V is TRBV6-2 or TRBV6-3 and J is TRBJ2-7, with 7 bases that match TRBD2. V was clipped by 6 bases and J by 3 bases; unmatched bases: 8. Germline CDR1 MNHEY, CDR2 SVGEGT. CDR3 length: 14 residues.

V gene TRBV11-2 combines with J gene TRBJ2-2; D possibly corresponds to TRBD2 (5 bases). The CDR3 extends over 14 amino acids. Per germline, CDR1 SGHAT and CDR2 FQNNGV. V lost 4 bases, J lost 6 bases, and 12 bases lay in between. The CDR3 protein is CASSSSGTAGELFF. The CDR3 DNA reads as TGTGCCAGCAGCTCCAGCGGCACCGCCGGGGAGCTGTTTTTT.

The V call is TRBV29-1, the J call TRBJ1-2, with TRBD1 identical over 9 bases. J gave up 7 bases and V 3 bases, and 6 bases lay outside the gene matches. The germline V gene encodes CDR1 SQVTM and CDR2 ANQGSEA. The CDR3 runs to 13 residues. CDR3 in DNA: TGCAGCGTTGATGTCGGGACAGGGAGTGGCTACACCTTC. Translation: CSVDVGTGSGYTF. Based on the CDR3 plus reference TRBV29-1 and TRBJ1-2, the full variable domain is SAVISQKPSRDICQRGTSLTIQCQVDSQVTMMFWYRQQPGQSLTLIATANQGSEATYESGFVIDKFPISRPNLTFSTLTVSNMSPEDSSIYLCSVDVGTGSGYTFGSGTRLTVV.

The table lists this clonotype with a few counts. The chain couples TRBV5-1 to TRBJ1-1; D is perhaps TRBD1 (5 bases). Per the germline V gene, CDR1 is SGHRS and CDR2 is YFSETQ. Trimming pared 4 bases from V and 4 bases from J, leaving 17 bases between. The CDR3 contains 15 residues. The CDR3 region has the DNA TGCGCCAGCAGCGGTGGGGGGGGAGTTGGCACTGAAGCTTTCTTT. It is translated as CASSGGGGVGTEAFF.

This clonotype was observed a single time. The chain combines TRBV10-1 with TRBJ1-6; no firm D call. The CDR3 contains 17 residues. The V gene's germline CDR1 is WNHNN and CDR2 SYGVQD (reference sequence). V was pared by 3 bases and J by 3 bases, with 15 bases between. The CDR3 loop reads CASSDSGLRVYNSPLHF. DNA for the CDR3: TGCGCCAGCAGTGATTCCGGACTGAGGGTCTATAATTCACCCCTCCACTTT.

The rearrangement uses TRBV20-1 and TRBJ2-7; unclear D gene. The V and J ends lost 1 base and 0 bases respectively, with 7 bases between them. Germline V lookup: CDR1 DFQATT, CDR2 SNEGSKA (reference sequence). This CDR3 has 13 residues. In DNA form, the CDR3 reads TGCAGTGCTAGAGTCCTGGACTCCTACGAGCAGTACTTC. This sequence encodes CSARVLDSYEQYF.

V usage is TRBV7-2 and J usage is TRBJ2-1, with D uncertain. Trimming took 4 bases from V and 3 from J, leaving 16 bases between them. The CDR3 totals 16 residues. Germline lookup yields CDR1 SGHTA and CDR2 FQGNSA. CDR3 sequence reads: CASSSRTGSLYNEQFF. In nucleotides, the CDR3 is TGTGCCAGCAGCTCCAGGACCGGAAGCCTCTACAATGAGCAGTTCTTC.

The chain joins TRBV11-2 to TRBJ2-7, with a possible D match to TRBD2 (7 bases). V shed 5 bases and J shed 8 bases, with 22 bases lying between them. The CDR3 has 15 amino acids. Germline-derived CDR1 and CDR2 are SGHAT and FQNNGV. The CDR3 nucleotides read TGTGCCAGCAGCCCCTACGGGGGGCTTAACTTACAGCAGTACTTC. This encodes CASSPYGGLNLQQYF.

This clonotype was seen only a few times. The rearrangement joins TRBV28 to TRBJ1-5, with D perhaps matching TRBD1 (5 bases). The germline V gene encodes CDR1 MDHEN and CDR2 SYDVKM. The CDR3 is 11 amino acids. The ends were cut back, 3 bases at V and 11 bases at J, with 8 bases in the middle. CDR3 coding DNA: TGTGCCAGCAGTTTGATGGGGGCCCAGCATTTT. Protein sequence: CASSLMGAQHF.

This clonotype showed up many times. V is TRBV29-1 and J is TRBJ2-4; D is undetermined. Germline V lookup: CDR1 SQVTM, CDR2 ANQGSEA. The V end was cut by 7 bases, the J end by 0 bases, with 10 bases between. This CDR3 is built from 13 residues. The CDR3 region has the DNA TGCAGCGCCGCTCCGACAGCCAAAAACATTCAGTACTTC. It encodes CSAAPTAKNIQYF. Complete variable domain (other parts from reference TRBV29-1 and TRBJ2-4): SAVISQKPSRDICQRGTSLTIQCQVDSQVTMMFWYRQQPGQSLTLIATANQGSEATYESGFVIDKFPISRPNLTFSTLTVSNMSPEDSSIYLCSAAPTAKNIQYFGAGTRLSVL.

This clonotype was counted only a few times. The chain carries TRBV18 and TRBJ2-7; 15 positions agree with TRBD2. The V segment lost 0 bases and the J segment 4 bases; nucleotides outside the gene matches: 4. The CDR3 is made up of 17 amino acids. Germline loops: CDR1 KGHSH, CDR2 LQKENI. This chain's CDR3 is CASSPPGTSGRPYEQYF. The CDR3 DNA follows: TGTGCCAGCTCACCACCCGGGACTAGCGGGAGGCCTTACGAGCAGTACTTC.

This clonotype has only a few counts. The rearrangement links TRBV5-1 to TRBJ2-5, with 10 nucleotides matching TRBD1. Trimming cost V 2 bases and J 4 bases; bases outside gene matches: 8. The CDR3 length is 16 residues. Germline V gene lookup returns CDR1 SGHRS and CDR2 YFSETQ. CDR3 sequence (DNA): TGCGCCAGCAGCTTTACTTCCGGGACAGGGGCAGAGACCCAGTACTTC. Its protein is CASSFTSGTGAETQYF.

This clonotype was observed many times. J is TRBJ1-2 and V is TRBV12-3 or TRBV12-4; 7 bases are shared with TRBD1. V shed 7 bases, J shed 7 bases, and the junction held 12 bases outside the gene matches. The CDR3 length is 14 residues. CDR3 coding DNA: TGTGCCAGCACCCAAGGGGGCCGGAGTCTTGGCTACACCTTC. This gives the protein CASTQGGRSLGYTF.

The V gene is TRBV18, the J gene TRBJ2-7; unclear D gene. The CDR3 totals 16 residues. The V gene's germline CDR1 is KGHSH and CDR2 LQKENI. The ends were cut back, 0 bases at V and 5 bases at J, with 17 bases in the middle. CDR3 sequence: CASSPPRSGPSHEQYF. CDR3 bases: TGTGCCAGCTCACCACCTAGGTCAGGCCCATCCCACGAGCAGTACTTC.

A few counts support this clonotype. The chain combines TRBV20-1 with TRBJ2-7, with 7 positions matching TRBD2. The germline gives CDR1 DFQATT, CDR2 SNEGSKA (reference sequence). The CDR3 spans 15 residues. With 1 base clipped from V and 0 bases from J, the junction kept 6 bases outside the gene matches. The CDR3 nucleotides are TGCAGTGCTAGAGTTCTAGCGGTGAGCTCCTACGAGCAGTACTTC. Protein product: CSARVLAVSSYEQYF.

There are a few counts of this clonotype. V and J are TRBV20-1 and TRBJ2-5; 10 bases line up with TRBD1. The germline V gene has CDR1 DFQATT and CDR2 SNEGSKA (reference sequence). This CDR3 has 15 residues. The V and J ends lost 6 bases and 5 bases, in that order; junction bases with no gene match: 12. The chain's CDR3 is CSAQTRQGAGETQYF. For the CDR3, the DNA is TGCAGTGCCCAAACCCGACAGGGGGCTGGGGAGACCCAGTACTTC.

This clonotype appeared a few times. The chain recombines TRBV6-2 or TRBV6-3 with TRBJ2-7; maybe TRBD2 (5 bases). Trimming took 4 bases from V and 3 from J, leaving 19 bases between them. This CDR3 has 16 residues. Germline CDR1 MNHEY, CDR2 SVGEGT. CDR3 sequence reads: CASSSMATTTRYEQYF. CDR3 DNA sequence: TGTGCCAGCAGTTCTATGGCCACGACTACCCGCTACGAGCAGTACTTC.

The chain couples TRBV27 to TRBJ2-1, with D perhaps TRBD2 (6 bases). V shed 10 bases and J shed 5 bases, with 15 bases lying between them. Germline CDR1 is MNHEY and CDR2 is SMNVEV (reference sequence). This CDR3 contains 13 residues. The CDR3 DNA sequence: TGTGCCACCAGACTAGGGGTCCACAATGAGCAGTTCTTC. It yields the protein CATRLGVHNEQFF.

This clonotype occurred a few times. The V call is TRBV7-9, the J call TRBJ2-5, with D hard to call. Germline loops: CDR1 SEHNR, CDR2 FQNEAQ (reference sequence). V shed 3 bases and J shed 2 bases, with 10 bases lying between them. CDR3 length: 14 residues. CDR3 residues: CASSFKGLQETQYF. The CDR3 DNA follows: TGTGCCAGCAGCTTTAAGGGATTACAAGAGACCCAGTACTTC. The full variable domain, completed using reference TRBV7-9 and TRBJ2-5, is DTGVSQNPRHKITKRGQNVTFRCDPISEHNRLYWYRQTLGQGPEFLTYFQNEAQLEKSRLLSDRFSAERPKGSFSTLEIQRTEQGDSAMYLCASSFKGLQETQYFGPGTRLLVL.

The V and J genes are TRBV11-2 and TRBJ2-1, with 8 bases matching TRBD2. CDR1 is SGHAT and CDR2 is FQNNGV in the germline V gene. With 6 bases clipped from V and 9 bases from J, the junction kept 13 bases outside the gene matches. This CDR3 region has 15 residues. The CDR3 protein is CASSQYVAGGSEQFF. CDR3 coding DNA: TGTGCCAGCAGTCAGTACGTTGCGGGGGGATCTGAGCAGTTCTTC.

This chain connects TRBV5-1 to TRBJ2-2; TRBD1 matches 9 bases. In germline, CDR1 is SGHRS, CDR2 YFSETQ. V gave up 4 bases and J gave up 5 bases; unmatched junction bases: 6. The CDR3 is 15 amino acids. Here the CDR3 DNA reads TGCGCCAGCAGCGGCGGGACAGGGCGGACCGGGGAGCTGTTTTTT. This codes for CASSGGTGRTGELFF.

This clonotype was seen many times. V and J are TRBV12-3 or TRBV12-4 and TRBJ2-1, with D possibly being TRBD1 or TRBD2 (5 bases each). This CDR3 is built from 14 residues. The V end was cut by 4 bases, the J end by 8 bases, with 15 bases between. The CDR3 DNA is TGTGCCAGCAGTTCCTCTCGCAGGGACGATGAGCAGTTCTTC. Encoded protein: CASSSSRRDDEQFF.

The chain is built from TRBV4-2 and TRBJ1-2, with D hard to call. This CDR3 spans 12 amino acids. Germline CDR1 is LGHNA and CDR2 is YNFKEQ. V lost 2 bases and J lost 8, with 9 bases in between. The CDR3 sequence: CASSQRPRGYTF. CDR3 nucleotide sequence: TGTGCCAGCAGCCAACGGCCGCGGGGCTACACCTTC.

This clonotype was seen many times. This chain uses TRBV12-3 or TRBV12-4 with TRBJ2-7; 7 bases fit TRBD2. J lost 12 bases, V lost 6 bases, and 11 bases had no gene match. The CDR3 is 12 amino acids. CDR3 loop: CASSYDQRETYF. The CDR3 DNA reads as TGTGCCAGCAGCTACGACCAGCGGGAAACGTACTTC.

This clonotype was recorded many times. The chain is built from TRBV20-1 and TRBJ1-2, with no clear D. V was clipped by 6 bases and J by 6 bases, with 14 bases between them. The germline V gene has CDR1 DFQATT and CDR2 SNEGSKA (reference sequence). There are 12 residues in the CDR3. In DNA form, the CDR3 reads TGCAGTGCAGAAGGCAGGTCCCATGGCTACACCTTC. Translating it yields CSAEGRSHGYTF.

There are a few counts of this clonotype. The chain combines TRBV10-1 with TRBJ2-7; D may be TRBD1 or TRBD2 (5 bases each). The germline V and J ends were trimmed by 4 bases and 3 bases, with 13 bases remaining between them. This CDR3 region has 14 residues. In germline, CDR1 is WNHNN, CDR2 SYGVQD (reference sequence). In DNA, the CDR3 is TGCGCCAGCAGTGGGGGACGAACCGGCTACGAGCAGTACTTC. Encoded protein: CASSGGRTGYEQYF.